This is a list of T cell receptor beta chains from one sample in a study of T cells in Graves' hyperthyroidism and ophthalmopathy. TCRdb reanalysed the multiplex PCR reads using MiXCR and keeps one entry per CDR3 protein. The repertoire holds about 500,000 distinct CDR3 sequences, with 40% to 50% as singletons. Sequencing was done on a sample of peripheral blood or thyroid tissue (not recorded which). The receptor set was obtained from an adult woman with Graves' disease, either hyperthyroidism or ophthalmopathy (not recorded which). CDR3s leave out the opening cysteine and the closing phenylalanine or tryptophan. Fields, in order: V gene, CDR3 protein.

v_gene: TRBV20-1; CDR3aa: SAIIDRGTQY
v_gene: TRBV6-5; CDR3aa: AISRRSPNQPQH
v_gene: TRBV24-1; CDR3aa: ATSDLGTGVDNEQF
v_gene: TRBV27; CDR3aa: ASSLGTGGRETQY
v_gene: TRBV20-1; CDR3aa: SAPRTDNSPLH
v_gene: TRBV19; CDR3aa: ASSIAGTMYEQY
v_gene: TRBV29-1; CDR3aa: SVLKGNTIY
v_gene: TRBV29-1; CDR3aa: SVVTGSVPNTEAF
v_gene: TRBV6-4; CDR3aa: ASSDPGDLGKLF
v_gene: TRBV5-1; CDR3aa: ASSFGRSRGGEQY
v_gene: TRBV12-3/TRBV12-4; CDR3aa: ASSWGAEAF
v_gene: TRBV12-3/TRBV12-4; CDR3aa: ASRALTMNTEAF
v_gene: TRBV4-1; CDR3aa: ASSQTRGTGNTIY
v_gene: TRBV20-1; CDR3aa: SASGTSSYEQY